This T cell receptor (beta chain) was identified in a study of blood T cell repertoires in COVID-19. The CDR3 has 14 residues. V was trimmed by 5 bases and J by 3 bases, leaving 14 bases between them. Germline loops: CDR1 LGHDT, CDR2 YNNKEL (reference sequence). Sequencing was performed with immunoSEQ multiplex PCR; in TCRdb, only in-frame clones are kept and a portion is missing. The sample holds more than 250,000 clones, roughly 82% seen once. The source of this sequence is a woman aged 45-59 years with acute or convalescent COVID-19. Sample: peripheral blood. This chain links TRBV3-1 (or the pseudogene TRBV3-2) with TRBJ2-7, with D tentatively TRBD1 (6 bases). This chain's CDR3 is CASSTTPTGYEQYF. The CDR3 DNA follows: TGTGCCAGCAGCACGACCCCGACAGGCTACGAGCAGTACTTC.